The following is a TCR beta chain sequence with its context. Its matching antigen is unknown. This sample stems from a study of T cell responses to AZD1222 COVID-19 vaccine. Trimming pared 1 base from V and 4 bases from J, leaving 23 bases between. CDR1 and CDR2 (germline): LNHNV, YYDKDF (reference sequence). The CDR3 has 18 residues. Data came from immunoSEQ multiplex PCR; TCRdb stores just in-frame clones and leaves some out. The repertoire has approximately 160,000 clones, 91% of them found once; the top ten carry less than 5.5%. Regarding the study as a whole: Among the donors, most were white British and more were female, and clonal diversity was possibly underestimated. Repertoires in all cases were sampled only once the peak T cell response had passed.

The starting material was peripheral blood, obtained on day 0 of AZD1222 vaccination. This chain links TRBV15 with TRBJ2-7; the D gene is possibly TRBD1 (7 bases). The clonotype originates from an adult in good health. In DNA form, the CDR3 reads TGTGCCACCAGCAGAGTGGAGGGGGGCAGGGGGTTCGCTTACGAGCAGTACTTC. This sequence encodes CATSRVEGGRGFAYEQYF.